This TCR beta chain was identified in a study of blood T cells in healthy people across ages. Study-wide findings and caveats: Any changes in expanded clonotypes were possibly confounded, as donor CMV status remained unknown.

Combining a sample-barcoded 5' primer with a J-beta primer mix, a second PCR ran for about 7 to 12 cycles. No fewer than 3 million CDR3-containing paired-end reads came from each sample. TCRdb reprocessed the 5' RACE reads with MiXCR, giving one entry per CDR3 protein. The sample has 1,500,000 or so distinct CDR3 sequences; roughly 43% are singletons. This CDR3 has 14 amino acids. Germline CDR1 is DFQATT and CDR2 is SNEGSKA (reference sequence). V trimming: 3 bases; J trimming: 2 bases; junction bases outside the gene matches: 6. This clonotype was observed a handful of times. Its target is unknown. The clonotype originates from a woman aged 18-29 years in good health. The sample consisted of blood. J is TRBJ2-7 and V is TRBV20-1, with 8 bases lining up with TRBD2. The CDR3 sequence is CSARSSGPAYEQYF. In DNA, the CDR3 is TGCAGTGCTAGGTCTAGCGGGCCTGCCTACGAGCAGTACTTC.